This T cell receptor (beta chain) was identified in a study of blood T cell repertoires in COVID-19. Study at large: Collection of acute and convalescent COVID-19 samples took place in the United States, Italy and Spain.

The CDR3 spans 16 residues. Per the germline V gene, CDR1 is LGHNA and CDR2 is YSLEER. V dropped 3 bases and J dropped 6; count of bases not matched to a gene: 12. This clone is a singleton in its sample. Clones were sequenced by immunoSEQ multiplex PCR, and TCRdb holds only the in-frame ones, with some missing. The data show around 180,000 clones, with around 89% seen just once and 25% to 30% held by the top ten. This receptor was taken from a man in his sixties with acute or convalescent COVID-19. The chain is built from TRBV4-3 and TRBJ1-2; 8 bases are a match to TRBD1. The sequencing sample was made of peripheral blood. CDR3 nucleotides: TGCGCCAGCAGCCAGGACCGGGACAGGATCTCAAATGGCTACACCTTC. This sequence encodes CASSQDRDRISNGYTF.